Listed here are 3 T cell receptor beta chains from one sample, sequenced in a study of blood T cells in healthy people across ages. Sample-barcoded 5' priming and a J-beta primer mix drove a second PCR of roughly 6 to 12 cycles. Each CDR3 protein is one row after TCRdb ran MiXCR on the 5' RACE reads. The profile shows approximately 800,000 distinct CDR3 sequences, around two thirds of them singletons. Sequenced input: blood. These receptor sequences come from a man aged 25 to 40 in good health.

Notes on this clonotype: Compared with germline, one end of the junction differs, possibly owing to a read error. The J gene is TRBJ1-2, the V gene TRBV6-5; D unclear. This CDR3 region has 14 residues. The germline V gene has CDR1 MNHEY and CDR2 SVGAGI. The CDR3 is CASSYGLAGYGHTF. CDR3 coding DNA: TGTGCCAGCAGTTATGGTTTGGCTGGTTATGGCCACACCTTC.

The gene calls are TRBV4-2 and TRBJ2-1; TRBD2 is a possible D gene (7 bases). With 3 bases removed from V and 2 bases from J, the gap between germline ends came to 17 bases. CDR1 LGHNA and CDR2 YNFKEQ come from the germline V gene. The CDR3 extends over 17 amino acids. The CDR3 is CASSHTPGGLTYNEQFF. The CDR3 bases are TGTGCCAGCAGCCATACGCCGGGGGGCCTCACCTACAATGAGCAGTTCTTC.

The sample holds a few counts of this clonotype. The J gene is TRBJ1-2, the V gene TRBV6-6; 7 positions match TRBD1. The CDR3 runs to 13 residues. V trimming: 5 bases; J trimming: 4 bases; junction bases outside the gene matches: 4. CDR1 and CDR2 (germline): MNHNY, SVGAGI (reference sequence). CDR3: CASSAGQSYGYTF. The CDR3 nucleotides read TGTGCCAGCAGTGCGGGACAGTCCTATGGCTACACCTTC.